Below, 32 T cell receptor beta chains from the same sample are listed, as sequenced in a study of blood T cells in healthy people across ages. The authors ran a second PCR of about 6 to 12 cycles using a sample-barcoded 5' primer and a J-beta primer mix. MiXCR, run by TCRdb on the 5' RACE reads, gives a single entry per CDR3 protein. The profile shows hundreds of thousands of distinct CDR3 sequences, roughly 60% of them singletons. The specimen sequenced was blood. The receptor set was obtained from a man younger than 40 in good health.

This chain joins TRBV6-1 and TRBJ1-5, with 9 positions matching TRBD1. The CDR3 length is 17 residues. Trimming cost V 8 bases and J 6 bases; bases outside gene matches: 17. CDR1 MNHNS and CDR2 SASEGT come from the germline V gene. CDR3 protein: CASVTGTGKSYGQPQHF. The CDR3 DNA follows: TGTGCCAGCGTAACCGGGACAGGGAAGAGTTACGGTCAGCCCCAGCATTTT.

This chain joins TRBV5-1 and TRBJ1-6, with a possible D match to TRBD1 (6 bases). The CDR3 spans 16 residues. Trimming shortened V by 4 bases and J by 8 bases, and 19 bases separated the two germline ends. The germline V gene encodes CDR1 SGHRS and CDR2 YFSETQ. The CDR3 loop is CASSPRGGLRDSPLHF. The CDR3 bases are TGCGCCAGCAGCCCCCGGGGGGGGCTGCGTGATTCACCCCTCCACTTT. Supplemented by reference TRBV5-1 and TRBJ1-6, the full variable domain reads KAGVTQTPRYLIKTRGQQVTLSCSPISGHRSVSWYQQTPGQGLQFLFEYFSETQRNKGNFPGRFSGRQFSNSRSEMNVSTLELGDSALYLCASSPRGGLRDSPLHFGNGTRLTVT.

This clonotype was picked up one time. V usage is TRBV18 and J usage is TRBJ2-6, with 7 nucleotides matching TRBD1. Per the germline V gene, CDR1 is KGHSH and CDR2 is LQKENI. Trimming removed 8 bases from V and 0 bases from J; junction bases left unmatched: 10. The CDR3 spans 17 residues. CDR3 coding DNA: TGTGCCAGCCAAAGCCGGGACAGCTCCTCTGGGGCCAACGTCCTGACTTTC. Translation gives CASQSRDSSSGANVLTF.

The chain combines TRBV7-9 with TRBJ1-1, with D unresolved. V was pared by 3 bases and J by 4 bases, with 6 bases between. Germline lookup yields CDR1 SEHNR and CDR2 FQNEAQ (reference sequence). The CDR3 sequence is 12 residues long. CDR3 in DNA: TGTGCCAGCAGCTTGAAGTCCACTGAAGCTTTCTTT. It encodes CASSLKSTEAFF.

This rearrangement joins TRBV30 to TRBJ2-3; D is possibly TRBD1 or TRBD2 (5 bases each). The CDR3 covers 12 residues. V was trimmed by 1 base and J by 6 bases, leaving 8 bases between them. The germline V gene encodes CDR1 GTSNPN and CDR2 SVGIG (reference sequence). In nucleotides, the CDR3 is TGTGCCTGGAGTGGCAGGGACGATACGCAGTATTTT. Amino acids: CAWSGRDDTQYF.

The chain carries TRBV29-1 and TRBJ2-5; 10 positions match TRBD1. CDR3 size: 14 residues. The germline CDR1 and CDR2 sequences are SQVTM and ANQGSEA. V shed 3 bases, J shed 4 bases, and the junction held 5 bases outside the gene matches. The CDR3 spells CSVEDRGILETQYF. The CDR3 DNA reads TGCAGCGTTGAGGACAGGGGGATTTTAGAGACCCAGTACTTC.

The genes are TRBV4-2 and TRBJ2-1, with D perhaps matching TRBD1 (7 bases). V was pared by 0 bases and J by 4 bases, with 13 bases between. This CDR3 is built from 16 residues. The germline V gene encodes CDR1 LGHNA and CDR2 YNFKEQ. DNA of the CDR3: TGTGCCAGCAGCCAAGAGGCGGGACAGAGATACAATGAGCAGTTCTTC. Its translation: CASSQEAGQRYNEQFF.

A note on this clonotype: A read error is possible here, since a much larger clone lies one base away. In DNA form, the CDR3 reads TGCAGCGCTGAACCAGACAGGGGGCGGAAAGAGACCCAGTACTTC. It encodes CSAEPDRGRKETQYF. The V and J genes are TRBV29-1 and TRBJ2-5; 10 bases agree with TRBD1. CDR1 is SQVTM, CDR2 ANQGSEA, per germline. This CDR3 is built from 15 residues.

The chain employs TRBV29-1 and TRBJ2-1, with TRBD2 identical over 8 bases. J was trimmed by 7 bases and V by 7 bases; bases with no gene match: 15. The CDR3 loop spans 15 amino acids. CDR1 SQVTM and CDR2 ANQGSEA come from the germline V gene. For the CDR3, the DNA is TGCAGCGAGCGGAAGCTAGCGGGCAGAGGGAATGAGCAGTTCTTC. Its translation is CSERKLAGRGNEQFF.

This chain connects TRBV3-1 to TRBJ2-1; D is possibly TRBD2 (5 bases). Trimming took off 4 bases at V and 7 bases at J, with 14 bases between the two ends. The length of the CDR3 is 14 residues. Germline V CDR1 and CDR2: LGHDT, YNNKEL (reference sequence). DNA of the CDR3: TGTGCCAGCAGCCGAGGGAGTTTAGTGAATGAGCAGTTCTTC. Its translation is CASSRGSLVNEQFF.

The chain uses TRBV20-1 and TRBJ2-1; D is possibly TRBD2 (5 bases). Trimming removed 3 bases at V and 4 bases at J, with 16 bases between. The germline V gene encodes CDR1 DFQATT and CDR2 SNEGSKA (reference sequence). The CDR3 sequence is 15 residues long. The CDR3 sequence is CSARGLALIYNEQFF. In nucleotides, the CDR3 is TGCAGTGCTAGGGGTCTAGCCCTTATATACAATGAGCAGTTCTTC.

CDR3 region: CASSYFGRNNEQFF. The CDR3 nucleotides are TGTGCCAGCAGTTACTTCGGACGCAACAATGAGCAGTTCTTC. The chain has TRBV6-6 and TRBJ2-1; D unclear. The CDR3 extends over 14 amino acids. The V end lost 1 base, the J end lost 5 bases, and 9 bases lay between the germline ends. Germline values: CDR1 MNHNY, CDR2 SVGAGI (reference sequence).

V usage is TRBV29-1 and J usage is TRBJ1-6; possibly TRBD1 for D (5 bases). CDR1 SQVTM and CDR2 ANQGSEA come from the germline V gene. Trimming removed 4 bases at V and 8 bases at J, with 12 bases between. The length of the CDR3 is 13 residues. The CDR3 DNA reads TGCAGCGTTGGTGGGGGAAAGGATTCACCCCTCCACTTT. Its translation is CSVGGGKDSPLHF.

This clonotype was picked up many times. The chain is built from TRBV20-1 and TRBJ1-2; D not resolved. The CDR3 loop spans 14 amino acids. Germline CDR1 reads DFQATT; CDR2 reads SNEGSKA (reference sequence). The ends were cut back, 3 bases at V and 0 bases at J, with 11 bases in the middle. The CDR3 sequence: CSASKGLTNYGYTF. The CDR3 DNA reads TGCAGTGCTAGTAAAGGGCTGACTAACTATGGCTACACCTTC.

The CDR3 DNA reads as TGCAGTGCTAGTTCGGGACTAACCCTTTACTCCTACAATGAGCAGTTCTTC. Protein sequence: CSASSGLTLYSYNEQFF. The V call is TRBV20-1, the J call TRBJ2-1; 7 nucleotides match TRBD2. The CDR3 length is 17 residues. V dropped 3 bases and J dropped 0; count of bases not matched to a gene: 11. Germline V gives CDR1 DFQATT, CDR2 SNEGSKA (reference sequence).

The chain's CDR3 is CASSEEYRETQYF. CDR3 nucleotide sequence: TGTGCCAGCAGTGAAGAATACAGAGAGACCCAGTACTTC. The chain has TRBV2 and TRBJ2-7; D is uncertain. The tail of the sequence fits TRBJ2-5 better, so the J call may be wrong. Germline V gene sequence: CDR1 SNHLY, CDR2 FYNNEI. This CDR3 is built from 13 residues.

V is TRBV7-2 and J is TRBJ1-1; D is unclear. Germline CDR1 and CDR2: SGHTA and FQGNSA. The ends were cut back, 3 bases at V and 11 bases at J, with 13 bases in the middle. This CDR3 is built from 12 residues. The CDR3 spells CASSLFSSRAFF. CDR3 sequence (DNA): TGTGCCAGCAGCTTGTTTAGTTCCAGGGCTTTCTTT.

The chain combines TRBV5-1 with TRBJ2-7; D not resolved. This CDR3 is built from 13 residues. Looked up from germline, CDR1 is SGHRS and CDR2 is YFSETQ. V lost 1 base to trimming and J lost 3 bases, with 8 bases between them. The CDR3 coding sequence is TGCGCCAGCAGCTTGCCATCCTTCTACGAGCAGTACTTC. Translating gives CASSLPSFYEQYF.

This chain joins TRBV6-6 and TRBJ1-2; D is ambiguous. The CDR3 sequence is 14 residues long. V lost 0 bases to trimming and J lost 8 bases, with 13 bases between them. The germline V gene encodes CDR1 MNHNY and CDR2 SVGAGI (reference sequence). The CDR3 bases are TGTGCCAGCAGTTACTCTGTTCCGCGAGGGGGCTACACCTTC. It translates to CASSYSVPRGGYTF.

This chain uses TRBV20-1 with TRBJ1-5; D may be TRBD1 (5 bases). Deletions cut 7 bases from V and 4 bases from J, with 26 bases between. There are 17 residues in the CDR3. Germline V gene data show CDR1 as DFQATT and CDR2 as SNEGSKA (reference sequence). Here the CDR3 DNA reads TGCAGTGTCCCAACCTGGGACCTACAACTAGGTAATCAGCCCCAGCATTTT. It yields the protein CSVPTWDLQLGNQPQHF.

This clonotype turned up a few times. This chain connects TRBV29-1 to TRBJ2-1; tentative D call: TRBD2 (5 bases). CDR1 SQVTM and CDR2 ANQGSEA come from the germline V gene. V was trimmed by 4 bases and J by 2 bases, leaving 15 bases between them. CDR3 size: 15 residues. The CDR3 protein is CSVVTGGLAYNEQFF. DNA for the CDR3: TGCAGCGTTGTAACCGGCGGACTTGCCTACAATGAGCAGTTCTTC.

In this sample, this clonotype turned up a few times. This chain uses TRBV12-3 or TRBV12-4 with TRBJ2-1; 8 positions match TRBD2. There are 16 residues in the CDR3. J lost 4 bases, V lost 5 bases, and 10 bases had no gene match. The CDR3 DNA is TGTGCCAGCAGTACCACCTTAGCGGGGAGATACAATGAGCAGTTCTTC. Translated: CASSTTLAGRYNEQFF.

This chain uses TRBV20-1 with TRBJ2-5; D is possibly TRBD1 (7 bases). CDR1 and CDR2 from the germline V gene are DFQATT and SNEGSKA (reference sequence). The CDR3 is 13 amino acids. Deletions cut 4 bases from V and 5 bases from J, with 14 bases between. As DNA, the CDR3 is TGCAGTGCTAATCAGGGGGGCTGGGAGACCCAGTACTTC. The encoded protein is CSANQGGWETQYF.

The V gene is TRBV27, the J gene TRBJ2-5, with D perhaps assigned TRBD1 or TRBD2 (5 bases each). The germline V gene encodes CDR1 MNHEY and CDR2 SMNVEV (reference sequence). The V and J ends lost 5 bases and 11 bases respectively, with 18 bases between them. The CDR3 is 13 amino acids. DNA of the CDR3: TGTGCCAGCAGTCCCGGGGCAAACTACAAGCAGTACTTC. It codes for CASSPGANYKQYF.

The rearrangement uses TRBV6-1 and TRBJ2-5; 10 bases match TRBD2. The germline V gene has CDR1 MNHNS and CDR2 SASEGT. The CDR3 is 13 residues long. V was pared by 6 bases and J by 5 bases, with 3 bases of the junction left unmatched. The CDR3 protein is CASRTSGTETQYF. CDR3 DNA: TGTGCCAGCAGAACTAGCGGGACTGAGACCCAGTACTTC.

The chain links TRBV6-6 to TRBJ1-4, with TRBD1 identical over 7 bases. The germline V gene encodes CDR1 MNHNY and CDR2 SVGAGI (reference sequence). The trim removed 6 bases at V and 4 bases at J, leaving 8 bases unmatched. This CDR3 spans 15 amino acids. The CDR3 DNA sequence: TGTGCCAGCAGGCCGGCAGGGGGATATAATGAAAAACTGTTTTTT. It codes for CASRPAGGYNEKLFF.

This clonotype has more than one count but fewer than ten. The chain joins TRBV29-1 to TRBJ2-7; 10 bases align to TRBD2. Per germline, CDR1 SQVTM and CDR2 ANQGSEA. The CDR3 spans 14 residues. The junction had 4 bases not matched to a gene; V was cut back by 2 bases and J by 3 bases. CDR3 coding DNA: TGCAGCGTTGAATGGACTAGCGGAAACTACGAGCAGTACTTC. This sequence encodes CSVEWTSGNYEQYF.

With regard to this clonotype: Given a much more abundant clone one base away, this may be a read error. The conserved closing phenylalanine or tryptophan is absent in this CDR3, likely reflecting a read error. The rearrangement joins TRBV4-3 to TRBJ2-3; 9 nucleotides align to TRBD2. V was clipped by 1 base and J by 3 bases; unmatched bases: 5. There are 16 residues in the CDR3. In germline, CDR1 is LGHNA, CDR2 YSLEER. CDR3 protein: CASSQGSTSGTDTQYL. DNA of the CDR3: TGCGCCAGCAGCCAAGGGAGTACTAGCGGGACAGATACGCAGTATTTG.

The rearrangement joins TRBV10-3 to TRBJ2-2; the match to TRBD1 covers 8 bases. This CDR3 comprises 15 residues. Germline-derived CDR1 and CDR2 are ENHRY and SYGVKD. J lost 4 bases, V lost 3 bases, and 4 bases had no gene match. CDR3 region: CAISDDRGPTGELFF. In nucleotides, the CDR3 is TGTGCCATCAGTGACGACAGGGGTCCCACCGGGGAGCTGTTTTTT.

The rearrangement links TRBV20-1 to TRBJ2-1; TRBD2 agrees at 10 bases. The DNA end is more similar to TRBJ2-7, so the J call may be wrong. The CDR3 extends over 18 amino acids. Germline loops: CDR1 DFQATT, CDR2 SNEGSKA (reference sequence). CDR3 sequence: CSARAGSGGVVPYNEQYF. CDR3 bases: TGCAGTGCTAGAGCCGGGAGCGGGGGGGTCGTCCCCTACAATGAGCAGTACTTC.

The genes are TRBV7-9 and TRBJ2-3; 7 bases map to TRBD1. The V gene end was trimmed by 1 base and the J gene end by 12 bases; junction bases not matched to a gene: 4. This CDR3 region has 12 residues. Germline CDR1 reads SEHNR; CDR2 reads FQNEAQ (reference sequence). The CDR3: CASSLEGALQYF. The CDR3 nucleotides read TGTGCCAGCAGCTTAGAGGGGGCGCTTCAGTATTTT.

The chain recombines TRBV4-3 with TRBJ2-1; 7 nucleotides line up with TRBD2. Germline lookup yields CDR1 LGHNA and CDR2 YSLEER. CDR3 length equals 16 residues. The V segment lost 3 bases and the J segment 6 bases; nucleotides outside the gene matches: 11. CDR3 region: CASSQGLADRVNEQFF. CDR3 bases: TGCGCCAGCAGCCAGGGGCTAGCGGACCGTGTCAATGAGCAGTTCTTC.